What follows are 4 T cell receptor beta chains derived from one specimen sequenced in a study of cytomegalovirus exposure and HLA in healthy donors. PCR amplification relied on 60 Vbeta primers (plus 13 Jbeta primers). The data were produced by immunoSEQ multiplex PCR, yet TCRdb's version contains in-frame clones alone and is incomplete. The repertoire holds about 160,000 clones, with 82% as singletons. The sequenced sample was PBMCs. The receptors stem from a girl aged 10 to 17 in good health and CMV-seropositive.

The V and J genes are TRBV7-3 and TRBJ2-7, with 7 bases aligning to TRBD1. Germline V gene lookup returns CDR1 SGHTA and CDR2 FQGTGA. Trimming cost V 1 base and J 6 bases; bases outside gene matches: 3. The CDR3 runs to 13 residues. Here the CDR3 DNA reads TGTGCCAGCAGCTTAAACTACAGGGGCGAGCAGTACTTC. Translated: CASSLNYRGEQYF.

The rearrangement links TRBV25-1 to TRBJ2-3; 7 nucleotides agree with TRBD1. V trimming: 8 bases; J trimming: 0 bases; junction bases outside the gene matches: 5. This CDR3 is built from 14 residues. The germline V gene encodes CDR1 MGHDK and CDR2 SYGVNS. The CDR3 protein is CASRGQISTDTQYF. CDR3 in DNA: TGTGCCAGCCGGGGACAGATAAGCACAGATACGCAGTATTTT.

This chain joins TRBV7-3 and TRBJ1-1; no reliable D call. The CDR3 covers 15 residues. Trimming took 1 base from V and 0 from J, leaving 9 bases between them. Germline V lookup: CDR1 SGHTA, CDR2 FQGTGA. CDR3 nucleotides: TGTGCCAGCAGCTTAAGCGGAGTCATGAACACTGAAGCTTTCTTT. Residues: CASSLSGVMNTEAFF.

The chain couples TRBV6-5 to TRBJ2-1, with TRBD2 matching over 9 bases. V lost 5 bases and J lost 7; bases outside the gene matches: 9. The CDR3 has 15 amino acids. Looked up from germline, CDR1 is MNHEY and CDR2 is SVGAGI. CDR3 bases: TGTGCCAGCAGTCTCTGGCGGGGGGGCAAGAATGAGCAGTTCTTC. This sequence encodes CASSLWRGGKNEQFF.